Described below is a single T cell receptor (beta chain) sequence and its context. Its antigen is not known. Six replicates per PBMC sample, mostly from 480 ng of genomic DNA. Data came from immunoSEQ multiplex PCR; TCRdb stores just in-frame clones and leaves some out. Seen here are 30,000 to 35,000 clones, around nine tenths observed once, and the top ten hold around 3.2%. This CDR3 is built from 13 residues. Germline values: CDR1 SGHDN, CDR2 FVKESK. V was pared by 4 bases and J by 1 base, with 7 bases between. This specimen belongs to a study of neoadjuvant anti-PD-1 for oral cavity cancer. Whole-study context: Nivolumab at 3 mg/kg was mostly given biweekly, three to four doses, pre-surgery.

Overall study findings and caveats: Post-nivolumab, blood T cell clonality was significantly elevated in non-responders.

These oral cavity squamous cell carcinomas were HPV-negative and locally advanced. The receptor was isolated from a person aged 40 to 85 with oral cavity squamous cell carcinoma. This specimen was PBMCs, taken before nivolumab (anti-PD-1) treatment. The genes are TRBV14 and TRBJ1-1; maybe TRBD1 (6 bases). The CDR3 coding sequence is TGTGCCAGCAGCCTACAGGGGAACACTGAAGCTTTCTTT. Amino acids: CASSLQGNTEAFF.